The 29 T cell receptor beta chains below come from one sample, sequenced in a study of blood T cell repertoires in COVID-19. The data were produced by immunoSEQ multiplex PCR, yet TCRdb's version contains in-frame clones alone and is incomplete. The sample records 150,000 to 200,000 clones, roughly nine tenths being singletons. The sequenced material came from peripheral blood. Source of these receptors: a man aged 18-30 years who had recovered from COVID-19.

This rearrangement joins TRBV3-1 (or the pseudogene TRBV3-2) to TRBJ2-7; weak D call: TRBD2 (6 bases). The CDR3 consists of 16 residues. Germline V gene data show CDR1 as LGHDT and CDR2 as YNNKEL (reference sequence). Trimming stripped 2 bases from V and 0 bases from J, with 14 bases between. The CDR3 reads CASSQFGGGSSYEQYF. The CDR3 DNA follows: TGTGCCAGCAGCCAATTTGGCGGAGGGAGCTCCTACGAGCAGTACTTC.

The chain couples TRBV5-1 to TRBJ2-3, with D possibly TRBD1 on 6 matching bases. V was shortened by 4 bases and J by 2 bases, with 14 bases between the two germline ends. The CDR3 is 15 residues long. Germline V gene lookup returns CDR1 SGHRS and CDR2 YFSETQ. The CDR3 protein is CASSGLTGTTDTQYF. The CDR3 nucleotides read TGCGCCAGCAGCGGGTTGACAGGCACCACAGATACGCAGTATTTT.

The chain couples TRBV7-9 to TRBJ2-2, with D tentatively TRBD2 (6 bases). The germline V gene encodes CDR1 SEHNR and CDR2 FQNEAQ (reference sequence). With 5 bases removed from V and 4 bases from J, the gap between germline ends came to 14 bases. CDR3 size: 15 residues. CDR3 residues: CASSPQAGVTGELFF. Written as DNA, the CDR3 is TGTGCCAGCAGCCCCCAAGCGGGTGTCACCGGGGAGCTGTTTTTT. The whole variable domain, remainder taken from reference TRBV7-9 and TRBJ2-2, is DTGVSQNPRHKITKRGQNVTFRCDPISEHNRLYWYRQTLGQGPEFLTYFQNEAQLEKSRLLSDRFSAERPKGSFSTLEIQRTEQGDSAMYLCASSPQAGVTGELFFGEGSRLTVL.

The gene calls are TRBV19 and TRBJ2-1; 16 bases map to TRBD2. V was pared by 6 bases and J by 4 bases, with 9 bases of the junction left unmatched. The CDR3 consists of 18 residues. Germline assignment: CDR1 LNHDA and CDR2 SQIVND (reference sequence). CDR3 DNA: TGTGCCAGTAGGGTACACGGGACTAGCGGGAGGGGGTACAATGAGCAGTTCTTC. Translated: CASRVHGTSGRGYNEQFF.

The chain combines TRBV19 with TRBJ2-7, with a weak D call TRBD1 (6 bases). V was shortened by 7 bases and J by 3 bases, with 16 bases between the two germline ends. The CDR3 is made up of 14 amino acids. Looked up from germline, CDR1 is LNHDA and CDR2 is SQIVND (reference sequence). The CDR3 nucleotides read TGTGCCAGTACCCATCCGGACAGACGCTACGAGCAGTACTTC. Translation: CASTHPDRRYEQYF.

The chain links TRBV6-4 to TRBJ1-2, with D possibly being TRBD1 (6 bases). V was trimmed by 3 bases and J by 0 bases, leaving 20 bases between them. Germline CDR1 and CDR2: MRHNA and SNTAGT. There are 18 residues in the CDR3. CDR3 nucleotides: TGTGCCAGCAGTGAGTCGTTTCGGGGACATTGGGCTAACTATGGCTACACCTTC. Its translation is CASSESFRGHWANYGYTF.

This rearrangement joins TRBV30 to TRBJ1-1, with TRBD1 matching over 8 bases. The CDR3 contains 13 residues. Per germline, CDR1 GTSNPN and CDR2 SVGIG (reference sequence). The junction had 5 bases not matched to a gene; V was cut back by 8 bases and J by 0 bases. CDR3 sequence (DNA): TGTGCCGCCGGACAGGGAATGAACACTGAAGCTTTCTTT. Translation: CAAGQGMNTEAFF.

The V and J genes are TRBV7-2 and TRBJ2-3; 12 bases agree with TRBD2. CDR1 and CDR2 from the germline V gene are SGHTA and FQGNSA. The trim removed 1 base at V and 8 bases at J, leaving 7 bases unmatched. CDR3 length equals 16 residues. CDR3 protein: CASSLGSSGRAGTQYF. The CDR3 DNA reads as TGTGCCAGCAGCTTAGGCTCTAGCGGGAGGGCCGGTACGCAGTATTTT.

The J gene is TRBJ1-5, the V gene TRBV18; 7 bases match TRBD1. This CDR3 is built from 15 residues. In germline, CDR1 is KGHSH, CDR2 LQKENI. V was clipped by 3 bases and J by 0 bases; unmatched bases: 2. The DNA for the CDR3 is TGTGCCAGCTCACCGACAGGGACTAGCAATCAGCCCCAGCATTTT. Amino acid sequence: CASSPTGTSNQPQHF.

This clone was observed once. The V and J genes are TRBV9 and TRBJ1-5; D gene uncertain. Trimming removed 2 bases from V and 6 bases from J, with 9 bases in between. This CDR3 is 13 amino acids long. Germline V gives CDR1 SGDLS, CDR2 YYNGEE. Here the CDR3 reads CASSVGVSQPQHF. The CDR3 DNA reads as TGTGCCAGCAGCGTCGGGGTAAGTCAGCCCCAGCATTTT.

The chain employs TRBV7-9 and TRBJ1-2, with 8 bases aligning to TRBD1. Germline loops: CDR1 SEHNR, CDR2 FQNEAQ (reference sequence). V shed 2 bases, J shed 7 bases, and the junction held 6 bases outside the gene matches. This CDR3 has 14 residues. The CDR3 bases are TGTGCCAGCAGCTTAAGCCAGGGGGCAAGTGGCTACACCTTC. This sequence encodes CASSLSQGASGYTF. The full variable domain, in which reference TRBV7-9 and TRBJ1-2 provide the parts outside the CDR3, is DTGVSQNPRHKITKRGQNVTFRCDPISEHNRLYWYRQTLGQGPEFLTYFQNEAQLEKSRLLSDRFSAERPKGSFSTLEIQRTEQGDSAMYLCASSLSQGASGYTFGSGTRLTVV.

V usage is TRBV19 and J usage is TRBJ1-6; possibly TRBD1 for D (6 bases). The CDR3 contains 15 residues. V shed 9 bases and J shed 7 bases, with 19 bases lying between them. Germline assignment: CDR1 LNHDA and CDR2 SQIVND (reference sequence). As DNA, the CDR3 is TGTGCCAGCACGACGGGAGGGGGATCGAATTCACCCCTCCACTTT. Translating it yields CASTTGGGSNSPLHF.

J is TRBJ2-1 and V is TRBV19; 9 bases are a match to TRBD2. The CDR3 covers 14 residues. Germline V CDR1 and CDR2: LNHDA, SQIVND (reference sequence). Trimming cost V 10 bases and J 8 bases; bases outside gene matches: 12. The CDR3 loop reads CAISSGAVGDEQFF. CDR3 bases: TGTGCCATTTCTAGCGGGGCTGTGGGCGATGAGCAGTTCTTC.

The chain couples TRBV2 to TRBJ2-1; 9 bases line up with TRBD2. The V gene end was trimmed by 3 bases and the J gene end by 4 bases; junction bases not matched to a gene: 4. CDR1 SNHLY and CDR2 FYNNEI come from the germline V gene. The CDR3 length is 15 residues. The CDR3 DNA reads as TGTGCCAGCAGTGATCGGCTAGCGGGATACAATGAGCAGTTCTTC. It encodes CASSDRLAGYNEQFF.

This sequence joins TRBV5-4 and TRBJ1-2; 9 bases align to TRBD1. CDR3 size: 14 residues. Germline CDR1 is SGHNT and CDR2 is YYREEE (reference sequence). V dropped 2 bases and J dropped 7; count of bases not matched to a gene: 6. CDR3 in DNA: TGTGCCAGCAGCTTCAACAGGGGGCAGGGTGGCTACACCTTC. Translation gives CASSFNRGQGGYTF.

The sample holds one count of this clone. This rearrangement joins TRBV28 to TRBJ2-2; D is uncertain. CDR1 is MDHEN, CDR2 SYDVKM, per germline. V lost 6 bases and J 7 bases, leaving 21 bases between the germline ends. The CDR3 sequence is 16 residues long. Here the CDR3 DNA reads TGTGCCAGCAGCCCCCCTAGATCCGCTCTACACGGGGAGCTGTTTTTT. As protein: CASSPPRSALHGELFF.

This clone was recorded at least ten times. The CDR3 reads CASREGRGPVPEAFF. The CDR3 DNA reads TGTGCCAGCAGGGAAGGCAGGGGGCCGGTACCTGAAGCTTTCTTT. The J gene is TRBJ1-1, the V gene TRBV7-9, with 8 nucleotides matching TRBD1. V dropped 6 bases and J dropped 6; count of bases not matched to a gene: 12. Germline V gene lookup returns CDR1 SEHNR and CDR2 FQNEAQ (reference sequence). There are 15 residues in the CDR3. Filled out from reference TRBV7-9 and TRBJ1-1, the complete variable domain reads DTGVSQNPRHKITKRGQNVTFRCDPISEHNRLYWYRQTLGQGPEFLTYFQNEAQLEKSRLLSDRFSAERPKGSFSTLEIQRTEQGDSAMYLCASREGRGPVPEAFFGQGTRLTVV.

This chain uses TRBV20-1 with TRBJ2-7; 10 nucleotides line up with TRBD2. CDR1 is DFQATT and CDR2 is SNEGSKA in the germline V gene (reference sequence). V dropped 3 bases and J dropped 1; count of bases not matched to a gene: 6. CDR3 length: 15 amino acids. CDR3 loop: CSASKSSGGSYEQYF. The CDR3 nucleotides read TGCAGTGCTAGTAAGTCTAGCGGGGGTTCCTACGAGCAGTACTTC.

This rearrangement joins TRBV20-1 to TRBJ2-1, with D unresolved. The V end was cut by 8 bases, the J end by 4 bases, with 6 bases between. From germline, CDR1 is DFQATT and CDR2 SNEGSKA (reference sequence). This CDR3 is built from 10 residues. This CDR3 reads CSPSYNEQFF. The DNA for the CDR3 is TGCAGTCCTTCTTACAATGAGCAGTTCTTC.

As to this clone: Other DNA sequences in the same sample also yield this CDR3. This chain connects TRBV20-1 to TRBJ2-7; TRBD1 matches at 7 bases. CDR3 length: 10 residues. V was pared by 3 bases and J by 7 bases, with 0 bases of the junction left unmatched. Germline-derived CDR1 and CDR2 are DFQATT and SNEGSKA (reference sequence). CDR3 bases: TGCAGTGCTAGCAGGGGGGAGCAGTACTTC. Amino acids: CSASRGEQYF.

The gene calls are TRBV6-1 and TRBJ1-5; 8 positions match TRBD1. Germline trimming cut 5 bases from V and 2 bases from J; bases unmatched to any gene: 2. CDR1 and CDR2 from the germline V gene are MNHNS and SASEGT. The CDR3 is 14 residues long. CDR3 in DNA: TGTGCCAGCAGTAAACAGGGGGGCAATCAGCCCCAGCATTTT. It codes for CASSKQGGNQPQHF.

The rearrangement links TRBV19 to TRBJ2-1, with D possibly matching TRBD1 (5 bases). Germline V lookup: CDR1 LNHDA, CDR2 SQIVND (reference sequence). The length of the CDR3 is 15 residues. V was trimmed by 7 bases and J by 0 bases, leaving 13 bases between them. The CDR3 DNA follows: TGTGCCAGTAAACAGGACGGCAGCTCCTACAATGAGCAGTTCTTC. Protein: CASKQDGSSYNEQFF. Based on the CDR3 plus reference TRBV19 and TRBJ2-1, the full variable domain is DGGITQSPKYLFRKEGQNVTLSCEQNLNHDAMYWYRQDPGQGLRLIYYSQIVNDFQKGDIAEGYSVSREKKESFPLTVTSAQKNPTAFYLCASKQDGSSYNEQFFGPGTRLTVL.

The chain joins TRBV11-2 to TRBJ1-1; D gene ambiguous. The CDR3 runs to 13 residues. Per germline, CDR1 SGHAT and CDR2 FQNNGV. V lost 4 bases to trimming and J lost 1 base, with 7 bases between them. The CDR3 nucleotides are TGTGCCAGCAGCTCAGACCGGAACACTGAAGCTTTCTTT. This encodes CASSSDRNTEAFF.

This sequence joins TRBV4-1 and TRBJ2-5; TRBD2 aligns across 12 bases. V was clipped by 4 bases and J by 1 base; unmatched bases: 1. The CDR3 extends over 15 amino acids. The germline V gene has CDR1 MGHRA and CDR2 YSYEKL. As DNA, the CDR3 is TGCGCCAGCAGCCGACTAGCGGGGGTCCAAGAGACCCAGTACTTC. Translated, it gives CASSRLAGVQETQYF.

V is TRBV11-2 and J is TRBJ2-4, with D possibly matching TRBD1 (5 bases). The CDR3 has 12 residues. Trimming left V 3 bases short and J 5 bases short, with 5 bases between. Germline V gene data show CDR1 as SGHAT and CDR2 as FQNNGV. The DNA for the CDR3 is TGTGCCAGCAGCTTGGGGCAAAACATTCAGTACTTC. Protein: CASSLGQNIQYF.

The V gene is TRBV5-6, the J gene TRBJ2-2; 9 nucleotides line up with TRBD1. The CDR3 extends over 14 amino acids. Germline trimming cut 7 bases from V and 2 bases from J; bases unmatched to any gene: 3. Germline V CDR1 and CDR2: SGHDT, YYEEEE. The CDR3 DNA reads TGTGCCAGCGGGGGACAGGGTAACACCGGGGAGCTGTTTTTT. This translates into CASGGQGNTGELFF.

The CDR3: CASNPAGGYQETQYF. CDR3 in DNA: TGTGCCAGCAATCCAGCGGGAGGATACCAAGAGACCCAGTACTTC. The chain recombines TRBV6-5 with TRBJ2-5; TRBD2 agrees at 9 bases. Germline lookup yields CDR1 MNHEY and CDR2 SVGAGI. The length of the CDR3 is 15 residues. The junction had 6 bases not matched to a gene; V was cut back by 7 bases and J by 0 bases.

The genes are TRBV6-5 and TRBJ1-1; unclear D gene. Germline V gene lookup returns CDR1 MNHEY and CDR2 SVGAGI. V lost 11 bases and J 7 bases, leaving 23 bases between the germline ends. The CDR3 totals 14 residues. The CDR3 bases are TGTGCCGGATCCTCGTTTGAGGGCAAGAGTGAAGCTTTCTTT. Amino acids: CAGSSFEGKSEAFF.

DNA for the CDR3: TGTGCCAGCTCACCGTCGGCGGTAAGCACTGAAGCTTTCTTT. Translated, it gives CASSPSAVSTEAFF. The rearrangement joins TRBV18 to TRBJ1-1; D not resolved. The CDR3 runs 14 residues. V lost 3 bases to trimming and J lost 4 bases, with 12 bases between them. The germline CDR1 and CDR2 sequences are KGHSH and LQKENI. The variable domain in full, with the rest retrieved from reference TRBV18 and TRBJ1-1, is NAGVMQNPRHLVRRRGQEARLRCSPMKGHSHVYWYRQLPEEGLKFMVYLQKENIIDESGMPKERFSAEFPKEGPSILRIQQVVRGDSAAYFCASSPSAVSTEAFFGQGTRLTVV.